This T cell receptor (beta chain) was identified in a study of blood T cell repertoires in COVID-19. About the research overall: Acute and convalescent COVID-19 specimens originated in the United States, Italy and Spain.

TCRdb keeps only in-frame clones here, not all; method: immunoSEQ multiplex PCR. The repertoire consists of 250,000 to 300,000 clones, with 70% to 90% occurring once and the leading ten covering 9.5% to 15%. V lost 0 bases to trimming and J lost 4 bases, with 21 bases between them. Germline CDR1 reads SEHNR; CDR2 reads FQNEAQ (reference sequence). The CDR3 runs to 18 residues. The chain carries TRBV7-9 and TRBJ1-2; D may be TRBD1 (5 bases). Sequenced material: peripheral blood. This clonotype was sampled from a woman aged 30 to 39 with COVID-19, enrolled during active disease. The CDR3: CASSLAGEAGPLFYGYTF. The DNA for the CDR3 is TGTGCCAGCAGCTTAGCAGGAGAGGCGGGGCCGCTATTCTATGGCTACACCTTC.